This T cell receptor beta chain was documented in a study of cytomegalovirus exposure and HLA in healthy donors. PCR used 60 Vbeta primers and 13 Jbeta primers. TCRdb's table, derived via immunoSEQ multiplex PCR, lists solely in-frame clones and lacks some. Of approximately 82,000 clones listed, 9.5% to 13% are singletons. V was pared by 6 bases and J by 11 bases, with 12 bases of the junction left unmatched. The germline CDR1 and CDR2 sequences are SQVTM and ANQGSEA. This CDR3 comprises 13 residues. The clonotype comes from a man in his 60s in good health and CMV-seropositive. The specimen was PBMCs. The chain couples TRBV29-1 to TRBJ1-1; 10 bases agree with TRBD1. CDR3 DNA sequence: TGCAGCGTGGCCCCCGGGACAGGGGTTCGCGCTTTCTTT. Translated, it gives CSVAPGTGVRAFF.